The entry below describes one T cell receptor (beta chain). Its specificity is unknown. The sample comes from a study of cytomegalovirus exposure and HLA in healthy donors. Germline V lookup: CDR1 MNHEY, CDR2 SVGAGI. The V end was cut by 0 bases, the J end by 0 bases, with 9 bases between. CDR3 length equals 16 residues. Primers: 60 Vbeta forward and 13 Jbeta reverse. Produced via immunoSEQ multiplex PCR; TCRdb's table is partial and in-frame only. The repertoire has 120,000 to 150,000 clones, 80% to 85% of them found once; the top ten carry about 1.3%. Study observations and caveats: A further, later analysis showed that HLA-associated TCR beta chains (compared with equally common others) were more clonally expanded. Likely technical artifact: a cluster of highly shared sequence variants. CMV serostatus alone was available as immune exposure information. TCR beta V segments were, for the most part, productive about 87% or about 30% of the time in an earlier analysis.

The sequencing input was PBMCs. The clonotype originates from a female donor in good health and CMV-seronegative. The V gene is TRBV6-5, the J gene TRBJ2-1; no firm D call. The CDR3 DNA reads TGTGCCAGCAGTTACTCGAAGTCCAGCTCCTACAATGAGCAGTTCTTC. It codes for CASSYSKSSSYNEQFF.